This TCR beta chain was obtained from a study of cytomegalovirus exposure and HLA in healthy donors. The PCR ran on 60 Vbeta and 13 Jbeta primers. As originally analysed: There were about 80 million unique TCR beta chains by a later count, and approximately 11 million of them were shared. This table comes from immunoSEQ multiplex PCR, and its TCRdb copy is limited to in-frame clones, with some not included. V, J and clone size reflect that table, while D and trimming were determined from the DNA. The sample holds more than 250,000 clones; about 87% are singletons and the top ten take more than 2%. The germline V gene encodes CDR1 MNHNY and CDR2 SVGAGI (reference sequence). The CDR3 sequence is 13 residues long. With V trimmed by 7 bases and J by 5 bases, 7 bases remained unmatched.

The chain links TRBV6-6 to TRBJ1-1; 7 nucleotides match TRBD1. The sequencing sample was made of PBMCs. The receptor was isolated from a woman aged 18-29 years in good health and CMV-seronegative. This CDR3 is CASTDRVDTEAFF. DNA of the CDR3: TGTGCCAGCACTGACAGGGTTGATACTGAAGCTTTCTTT.